The T cell receptor (beta chain) under discussion was sequenced for a study of CD8+CD57+ T cells in acquired aplastic anemia. The sample holds a few counts of this clonotype. CDR3 size: 16 residues. Looked up from germline, CDR1 is SSHAT and CDR2 is FNYEAQ (reference sequence). Trimming at V came to 5 bases and at J to 5 bases, leaving 9 bases not matched to a gene. According to the study, genomic DNA was the template for TCR beta VDJ and CDR3 profiling. TCRdb passed the reads through MiXCR, listing each CDR3 protein once. The top ten hold approximately 44% of the sample, which has 200,000 or so distinct CDR3 sequences, over 60% seen once.

The rearrangement uses TRBV7-7 and TRBJ2-5, with TRBD2 matching 12 bases. The material sequenced was sorted CD4+, CD8+, or CD8+CD57+ T cells (not recorded which) from PBMCs. The source of this sequence is a human donor with severe aplastic anemia or a healthy control (not recorded which). The CDR3 loop reads CASSQSSGGAGETQYF. DNA for the CDR3: TGTGCCAGCAGCCAGTCTAGCGGGGGGGCTGGGGAGACCCAGTACTTC.